The 10 T cell receptor beta chains in this list originate from one sample, sequenced in a study of shared clonotypes between healthy human individuals. Clones were read by immunoSEQ multiplex PCR, and TCRdb kept only the in-frame ones, dropping some. Of roughly 890,000 clones listed, 80% to 95% are singletons. The naive CD8 subset, CD45RO-negative cells positively selected for CCR7, excluded terminally differentiated effector memory CD45RA+ cells. Sequenced: naive CD8+ T cells sorted from blood. These receptors all stem from a man aged 25-45 years in good health.

J is TRBJ2-7 and V is TRBV14, with TRBD2 matching over 9 bases. CDR1 is SGHDN and CDR2 is FVKESK in the germline V gene. This CDR3 comprises 18 residues. V gave up 0 bases and J gave up 3 bases; unmatched junction bases: 12. The chain's CDR3 is CASSQETVASGTYYEQYF. CDR3 nucleotide sequence: TGTGCCAGCAGCCAAGAGACTGTGGCTAGCGGGACGTACTACGAGCAGTACTTC.

The chain combines TRBV27 with TRBJ2-7, with 7 bases matching TRBD2. Germline CDR1 and CDR2: MNHEY and SMNVEV (reference sequence). The ends lost 6 bases at V and 7 bases at J; junction bases unmatched: 9. The CDR3 is 13 residues long. This chain's CDR3 is CASRTSRVGEQYF. The DNA of the CDR3 is TGTGCCAGCAGGACTAGCCGCGTTGGAGAGCAGTACTTC.

V and J are TRBV7-6 and TRBJ2-2, with D perhaps matching TRBD1 (6 bases). The CDR3 is 17 amino acids. V was trimmed by 1 base and J by 6 bases, leaving 18 bases between them. Germline CDR1 and CDR2: SGHVS and FNYEAQ. The CDR3 DNA reads TGTGCCAGCAGCTTAGTACTGGCAGGGGCAATGGCCGGGGAGCTGTTTTTT. Amino acid sequence: CASSLVLAGAMAGELFF.

To note about this clone: A read error may account for a junction end that differs from germline. The CDR3, as DNA: TGTGCCAGCAGTGAATCGGGCAGGGGATCCTTCAATGAGCAGTTCTTC. Translated, it gives CASSESGRGSFNEQFF. The chain uses TRBV2 and TRBJ2-1; D may be TRBD1 (6 bases). This CDR3 is 16 amino acids long. CDR1 SNHLY and CDR2 FYNNEI come from the germline V gene. Full variable domain (outside the CDR3, taken from reference TRBV2 and TRBJ2-1): EPEVTQTPSHQVTQMGQEVILRCVPISNHLYFYWYRQILGQKVEFLVSFYNNEISEKSEIFDDQFSVERPDGSNFTLKIRSTKLEDSAMYFCASSESGRGSFNEQFFGPGTRLTVL.

This chain links TRBV5-6 with TRBJ2-2, with TRBD1 as a possible D gene (5 bases). V was clipped by 1 base and J by 8 bases, with 12 bases between them. The CDR3 is 14 amino acids. Germline-derived CDR1 and CDR2 are SGHDT and YYEEEE. The CDR3 protein is CASSLLHRTGELFF. The CDR3 bases are TGTGCCAGCAGCTTGCTTCACAGGACGGGGGAGCTGTTTTTT.

The chain joins TRBV5-1 to TRBJ2-7; TRBD1 matches at 9 bases. Germline V gives CDR1 SGHRS, CDR2 YFSETQ. This CDR3 is built from 15 residues. The V segment lost 2 bases and the J segment 5 bases; nucleotides outside the gene matches: 8. CDR3 coding DNA: TGCGCCAGCAGCTTCACCGGGACAGGGCTGGACGAGCAGTACTTC. It codes for CASSFTGTGLDEQYF.

The chain is built from TRBV28 and TRBJ1-5; D remains unclear. The CDR3 runs 15 residues. Germline CDR1 and CDR2: MDHEN and SYDVKM. V was trimmed by 7 bases and J by 1 base, leaving 14 bases between them. CDR3 nucleotides: TGTGCCAGCATTGAGGAGGGAGGAAGCAATCAGCCCCAGCATTTT. As protein: CASIEEGGSNQPQHF.

The chain joins TRBV7-6 to TRBJ1-1, with D possibly being TRBD1 (5 bases). Trimming shortened V by 5 bases and J by 2 bases, and 15 bases separated the two germline ends. CDR3 length: 15 residues. CDR1 SGHVS and CDR2 FNYEAQ come from the germline V gene. The CDR3 sequence: CASSALLQGNTEAFF. DNA of the CDR3: TGTGCCAGCAGCGCACTTCTCCAGGGTAACACTGAAGCTTTCTTT.

This chain joins TRBV9 and TRBJ2-1; 7 bases match TRBD1. Germline V gene sequence: CDR1 SGDLS, CDR2 YYNGEE. The CDR3 runs 15 residues. J was trimmed by 7 bases and V by 1 base; bases with no gene match: 8. The CDR3 DNA follows: TGTGCCAGCAGCGTACTAACAGGGGAGTGGAATGAGCAGTTCTTC. This codes for CASSVLTGEWNEQFF.

The chain employs TRBV27 and TRBJ2-2; D gene unclear. Germline CDR1 reads MNHEY; CDR2 reads SMNVEV (reference sequence). The CDR3 is 13 residues long. V dropped 4 bases and J dropped 7 bases, with 10 bases sitting between them. CDR3 sequence: CASSSPLSGELFF. CDR3 bases: TGTGCCAGCAGTTCCCCCCTGAGCGGGGAGCTGTTTTTT.